One and the same sample provided the 22 T cell receptor beta chains below, sequenced in a study of patients and donors after allogeneic stem cell transplantation. Each CDR3 protein gets one entry after TCRdb re-called the RT-PCR reads with MiXCR. Of more than 850,000 distinct CDR3 sequences in the sample, 18% were seen once. What was sequenced was blood, either unsorted or a sorted T cell fraction (not recorded which). Source of these receptors: a human donor who was either an allogeneic HSCT recipient or a stem cell or donor lymphocyte infusion donor (not recorded which). It is not recorded whose cells these are; they may come from a transplant donor.

This clonotype was recorded a few times. The rearrangement links TRBV24-1 to TRBJ2-2; perhaps D is TRBD1 or TRBD2 (5 bases each). The germline V and J ends were trimmed by 2 bases and 5 bases, with 20 bases remaining between them. The germline gives CDR1 KGHDR, CDR2 SFDVKD. This CDR3 is 18 amino acids long. The CDR3 region is CATSDSPLLWGKTGELFF. The CDR3, as DNA: TGTGCCACCAGTGATTCGCCACTTTTATGGGGGAAGACCGGGGAGCTGTTTTTT.

The chain links TRBV20-1 to TRBJ2-1; D ambiguous. The CDR3 contains 13 residues. The germline V gene has CDR1 DFQATT and CDR2 SNEGSKA (reference sequence). Trimming took 0 bases from V and 9 from J, leaving 12 bases between them. The CDR3 sequence is CSAREWDGGEQFF. The CDR3 DNA is TGCAGTGCTAGAGAGTGGGATGGCGGTGAGCAGTTCTTC.

V and J are TRBV29-1 and TRBJ2-7; 7 bases are a match to TRBD1. Germline V gene data show CDR1 as SQVTM and CDR2 as ANQGSEA. This CDR3 has 12 amino acids. J was trimmed by 4 bases and V by 3 bases; bases with no gene match: 3. CDR3 DNA: TGCAGCGTTGAGGACAGGATGTACGAGCAGTACTTC. Protein sequence: CSVEDRMYEQYF.

The sample holds many counts of this clonotype. The J gene is TRBJ2-3, the V gene TRBV12-3 or TRBV12-4; TRBD2 matches 10 bases. The CDR3 is 19 amino acids. V lost 3 bases to trimming and J lost 4 bases; unmatched junction nucleotides: 16. CDR3 sequence reads: CASSFSSPILAGRADTQYF. The CDR3 DNA is TGTGCCAGCAGTTTTAGCTCTCCGATACTAGCGGGGAGGGCAGATACGCAGTATTTT.

This rearrangement joins TRBV27 to TRBJ2-7; D possibly corresponds to TRBD1 (5 bases). CDR3 size: 15 residues. In germline, CDR1 is MNHEY, CDR2 SMNVEV (reference sequence). V was shortened by 8 bases and J by 1 base, with 18 bases between the two germline ends. The CDR3 protein is CASSQLPTDSYEQYF. In DNA form, the CDR3 reads TGTGCCAGCTCCCAACTACCGACAGATTCCTACGAGCAGTACTTC.

The chain has TRBV5-5 and TRBJ2-1, with 7 bases identical to TRBD1. Germline-derived CDR1 and CDR2 are SGHKS and YYEKEE (reference sequence). The CDR3 extends over 15 amino acids. The junction had 4 bases not matched to a gene; V was cut back by 4 bases and J by 0 bases. CDR3: CASSPQGNSYNEQFF. CDR3 bases: TGTGCCAGCAGCCCACAGGGGAACTCCTACAATGAGCAGTTCTTC.

V gene TRBV4-1 combines with J gene TRBJ2-6; D perhaps matches TRBD2 (5 bases). The germline V gene encodes CDR1 MGHRA and CDR2 YSYEKL. This CDR3 region has 17 residues. Trimming removed 0 bases from V and 1 base from J, with 10 bases in between. The CDR3 loop reads CASSQEGVGSGANVLTF. The CDR3 DNA reads TGCGCCAGCAGCCAAGAGGGAGTAGGGTCTGGGGCCAACGTCCTGACTTTC.

At least ten counts were recorded for this clonotype. This chain links TRBV27 with TRBJ1-2; tentative D call: TRBD1 (5 bases). Germline CDR1 reads MNHEY; CDR2 reads SMNVEV (reference sequence). V was clipped by 5 bases and J by 6 bases, with 13 bases between them. This CDR3 contains 13 residues. The CDR3 sequence is CASSDRDGHGYTF. In nucleotides, the CDR3 is TGTGCCAGCAGTGACCGGGACGGACATGGCTACACCTTC.

This clonotype was observed many times. The rearrangement uses TRBV12-3 or TRBV12-4 and TRBJ1-2; D call uncertain. This CDR3 comprises 14 residues. V was shortened by 6 bases and J by 9 bases, with 20 bases between the two germline ends. As DNA, the CDR3 is TGTGCCAGCAGCGACTCCTGGGCGACAATCAGCTACACCTTC. It codes for CASSDSWATISYTF.

This clonotype was recorded at least ten times. The rearrangement joins TRBV4-3 to TRBJ2-7; D remains ambiguous. Trimming took off 1 base at V and 1 base at J, with 8 bases between the two ends. Germline V gene lookup returns CDR1 LGHNA and CDR2 YSLEER. This CDR3 contains 14 residues. DNA of the CDR3: TGCGCCAGCAGCCAAGCTTACGCTTCCTACGAGCAGTACTTC. Translating gives CASSQAYASYEQYF.

V and J are TRBV3-1 and TRBJ1-3; D unclear. The CDR3 sequence is 18 residues long. Germline CDR1 reads LGHDT; CDR2 reads YNNKEL (reference sequence). The V gene lost 1 base and the J gene lost 0 bases, with 16 bases spanning the gap. The CDR3 DNA reads as TGTGCCAGCAGCCAAGGTCTACTTTGGCAGAGCTCTGGAAACACCATATATTTT. The encoded protein is CASSQGLLWQSSGNTIYF. The full variable domain, its missing parts supplied by reference TRBV3-1 and TRBJ1-3, is DTAVSQTPKYLVTQMGNDKSIKCEQNLGHDTMYWYKQDSKKFLKIMFSYNNKELIINETVPNRFSPKSPDKAHLNLHINSLELGDSAVYFCASSQGLLWQSSGNTIYFGEGSWLTVV.

The rearrangement uses TRBV2 and TRBJ1-6, with D maybe TRBD1 (5 bases). This CDR3 comprises 15 residues. Germline V gene sequence: CDR1 SNHLY, CDR2 FYNNEI. Trimming pared 7 bases from V and 7 bases from J, leaving 17 bases between. The CDR3 DNA follows: TGTGCCAGCACTTGGATCACGGGACGGAATTCACCCCTCCACTTT. Protein sequence: CASTWITGRNSPLHF.

In this sample, this clonotype turned up a few times. The chain uses TRBV18 and TRBJ1-1, with D perhaps TRBD1 (6 bases). Looked up from germline, CDR1 is KGHSH and CDR2 is LQKENI. Trimming removed 5 bases from V and 4 bases from J, with 8 bases in between. The CDR3 has 12 residues. CDR3 residues: CASSADSTEAFF. Here the CDR3 DNA reads TGTGCCAGCTCAGCGGACAGCACTGAAGCTTTCTTT.

The sample holds a few counts of this clonotype. The V call is TRBV6-1, the J call TRBJ2-3, with 8 bases matching TRBD1. This CDR3 spans 16 amino acids. Trimming removed 8 bases from V and 4 bases from J; junction bases left unmatched: 14. Germline V gives CDR1 MNHNS, CDR2 SASEGT. The DNA for the CDR3 is TGTGCCAGCTCCCACGGGGCCAGGGGGCGGGCAGATACGCAGTATTTT. Translation: CASSHGARGRADTQYF.

The chain couples TRBV12-3 or TRBV12-4 to TRBJ1-5, with D unclear. The CDR3 sequence is 14 residues long. Trimming stripped 2 bases from V and 1 base from J, with 6 bases between. The CDR3 DNA sequence: TGTGCCAGCAGTTTAAAGGCGAGCAATCAGCCCCAGCATTTT. This encodes CASSLKASNQPQHF.

For the CDR3, the DNA is TGTGCCAGCAGCGTACACAGGGGACCCACAGATACGCAGTATTTT. This encodes CASSVHRGPTDTQYF. The rearrangement joins TRBV9 to TRBJ2-3; the match to TRBD1 covers 7 bases. Germline trimming cut 1 base from V and 2 bases from J; bases unmatched to any gene: 4. CDR1 is SGDLS, CDR2 YYNGEE, per germline. The CDR3 length is 15 residues.

This chain connects TRBV7-9 to TRBJ1-2; unclear D gene. Trimming pared 2 bases from V and 1 base from J, leaving 5 bases between. This CDR3 spans 13 amino acids. The germline V gene has CDR1 SEHNR and CDR2 FQNEAQ (reference sequence). Here the CDR3 reads CASSLNLNYGYTF. The DNA for the CDR3 is TGTGCCAGCAGCTTAAACCTTAACTATGGCTACACCTTC.

This chain uses TRBV2 with TRBJ1-3, with D uncertain. Germline-derived CDR1 and CDR2 are SNHLY and FYNNEI. The germline V and J ends were trimmed by 10 bases and 1 base, with 11 bases remaining between them. The CDR3 sequence is 13 residues long. Written as DNA, the CDR3 is TGTGCCATCCGCAGCTCTTCTGGAAACACCATATATTTT. The encoded protein is CAIRSSSGNTIYF.

This clonotype was seen only a few times. The J gene is TRBJ1-1, the V gene TRBV5-1; perhaps TRBD1 as D (5 bases). The CDR3 is made up of 15 amino acids. Per germline, CDR1 SGHRS and CDR2 YFSETQ. The V end was cut by 0 bases, the J end by 1 base, with 10 bases between. The CDR3 sequence is CASSLATGGNTEAFF. CDR3 sequence (DNA): TGCGCCAGCAGCTTGGCCACCGGGGGGAACACTGAAGCTTTCTTT. Filled out from reference TRBV5-1 and TRBJ1-1, the complete variable domain reads KAGVTQTPRYLIKTRGQQVTLSCSPISGHRSVSWYQQTPGQGLQFLFEYFSETQRNKGNFPGRFSGRQFSNSRSEMNVSTLELGDSALYLCASSLATGGNTEAFFGQGTRLTVV.

The V and J genes are TRBV18 and TRBJ2-1; 7 nucleotides agree with TRBD2. This CDR3 has 16 amino acids. The V and J ends lost 3 bases and 0 bases, in that order; junction bases with no gene match: 5. CDR1 and CDR2 from the germline V gene are KGHSH and LQKENI. The CDR3 spells CASSPRRGDSYNEQFF. The CDR3 nucleotides are TGTGCCAGCTCACCGCGACGGGGGGACTCCTACAATGAGCAGTTCTTC.

The V gene is TRBV5-1, the J gene TRBJ1-1, with no clear D. The length of the CDR3 is 14 residues. Trimming removed 0 bases from V and 2 bases from J, with 8 bases in between. The germline V gene encodes CDR1 SGHRS and CDR2 YFSETQ. This CDR3 is CASSLATDNTEAFF. In DNA, the CDR3 is TGCGCCAGCAGCTTGGCCACAGACAACACTGAAGCTTTCTTT.

The rearrangement joins TRBV7-3 to TRBJ2-5; 9 bases fit TRBD2. The CDR3 is 16 amino acids. Germline V lookup: CDR1 SGHTA, CDR2 FQGTGA. V was pared by 4 bases and J by 3 bases, with 9 bases of the junction left unmatched. The CDR3 spells CASSSAGGRFEETQYF. The CDR3 bases are TGTGCCAGCAGCTCCGCGGGAGGGCGGTTTGAAGAGACCCAGTACTTC.